A selection of T cell receptor beta chains follows, all from one sample in a study. Each CDR3 protein gets one entry after TCRdb re-called the 5' RACE reads with MiXCR. The table records several thousand distinct CDR3 sequences, around 70% of them present only once. Source material: tumor-infiltrating Tregs sorted from the breast tumor. These receptors were taken from a female donor with breast cancer. The CDR3 runs from the conserved cysteine through the conserved F or W. D genes are given only for firm matches. Clone size is not always given. Where it is, it says once, few, many or a class for expanded clones.

CDR3 protein	CDR3 DNA	V gene	J gene	clone size	D gene
CATSRDFPGQGGNSPLHF	TGTGCCACCAGCAGAGATTTTCCGGGACAGGGTGGTAATTCACCCCTCCACTTT	TRBV15	TRBJ1-6	NA	TRBD1
CASGPGQFQPQHF	TGTGCCAGCGGCCCCGGACAGTTTCAGCCCCAGCATTTT	TRBV2	TRBJ1-5	NA	NA
CASSLDLANTGELFF	TGTGCCAGCAGCTTAGATCTAGCGAACACCGGGGAGCTGTTTTTT	TRBV7-9	TRBJ2-2	NA	NA
CASSRDRNTGELFF	TGTGCCAGCAGCCGGGACAGGAACACCGGGGAGCTGTTTTTT	TRBV12-3/TRBV12-4	TRBJ2-2	few	TRBD1
CASSAFAGPQETQYF	TGTGCCAGCAGCGCCTTTGCGGGCCCCCAAGAGACCCAGTACTTC	TRBV5-4	TRBJ2-5	NA	NA
CASILRSSNQPQHF	TGTGCCAGCATCTTGAGGAGTAGCAATCAGCCCCAGCATTTT	TRBV12-3/TRBV12-4	TRBJ1-5	NA	NA
CASSRSAGGYNEQFF	TGTGCCAGCAGCCGCTCCGCGGGAGGGTACAATGAGCAGTTCTTC	TRBV6-5	TRBJ2-1	few	TRBD2
CSASTGQQETQYF	TGCAGTGCTAGCACGGGACAACAAGAGACCCAGTACTTC	TRBV20-1	TRBJ2-5	NA	NA
CASSPKTGVGTGELFF	TGTGCCAGCAGCCCTAAGACAGGGGTTGGAACCGGGGAGCTGTTTTTT	TRBV6-5	TRBJ2-2	NA	TRBD1
CASRKGQGVMETQYF	TGCGCCAGCAGGAAGGGACAGGGAGTAATGGAGACCCAGTACTTC	TRBV10-1	TRBJ2-5	few	TRBD1
CASSLALAVYNEQFF	TGCGCCAGCAGTTTGGCGCTAGCGGTCTACAATGAGCAGTTCTTC	TRBV5-1	TRBJ2-1	NA	TRBD2
CASSPTGRTEAFF	TGCGCCAGCAGCCCGACAGGGCGCACTGAAGCTTTCTTT	TRBV5-1	TRBJ1-1	NA	TRBD1
CSARGDLAGTDTQYF	TGCAGTGCTAGGGGTGACCTAGCGGGCACAGATACGCAGTATTTT	TRBV20-1	TRBJ2-3	NA	TRBD2
CASSQNVGALGANVLTF	TGTGCCAGCAGCCAAAACGTGGGGGCGCTAGGGGCCAACGTCCTGACTTTC	TRBV12-3/TRBV12-4	TRBJ2-6	NA	NA
CSPRLAGGRGQYF	TGCAGCCCAAGACTAGCGGGGGGGCGGGGGCAGTATTTT	TRBV29-1	TRBJ2-3	NA	TRBD2
CASSLLGGTLSYEQYF	TGTGCCAGCAGTCTCCTCGGGGGTACACTATCCTACGAGCAGTACTTC	TRBV12-3/TRBV12-4	TRBJ2-7	NA	NA
CSVTPGTGDGYTF	TGCAGCGTTACCCCCGGGACAGGGGACGGCTACACCTTC	TRBV29-1	TRBJ1-2	once	TRBD1
CASSLSRGASGGYTF	TGTGCCAGCAGCTTATCACGGGGGGCCTCTGGTGGCTACACCTTC	TRBV7-8	TRBJ1-2	NA	NA
CSAPLGRPYF	TGCAGTGCCCCTCTCGGACGCCCGTACTTC	TRBV20-1	TRBJ2-4	NA	NA
CASSLDGTAYEQYF	TGCGCCAGCAGCTTGGACGGGACAGCGTACGAGCAGTACTTC	TRBV5-1	TRBJ2-7	once	TRBD1